This T cell receptor beta chain is drawn from a study of T cell repertoires in cytomegalovirus infection. In the study overall: Indications of both CMV infection and matching HLA type were provided by public TCR beta signatures. Study results and limitations: In two of eight donors, the top clonotype was HLA-C-restricted CMV-specific.

TCRdb redid the calling of the reads with MiXCR, one entry per CDR3 protein. Counted here are 100,000 or so distinct CDR3 sequences, more than 20% occurring once; the ten biggest clones make up around 40%. Remarks on this clonotype: The antigen remains unidentified.

The CDR3 covers 14 residues. Germline V gene lookup returns CDR1 SEHNR and CDR2 FQNEAQ (reference sequence). Trimming removed 1 base at V and 2 bases at J, with 9 bases between. This receptor was identified in a human donor in good health (CMV status not recorded). Some clones in this sample may be carry-over from other donors' samples. The sample comprised CD8+ T cells from PBMCs. V is TRBV7-9 and J is TRBJ2-7; D gene ambiguous. The CDR3 loop reads CASSLGRVPYEQYF. The CDR3 DNA follows: TGTGCCAGCAGCTTAGGTAGGGTCCCCTACGAGCAGTACTTC.